This T cell receptor beta chain appears in the sequencing data of a study of Ad26.COV2.S vaccination and SARS-CoV-2 variants. Study-level findings and limits: The TCR breadth and depth analyses may have produced an underestimate of total T cell responses. Compared with placebo recipients, vaccine recipients had higher spike-specific TCR breadth. Those who received vaccine or placebo ended up with similar non-spike TCR breadth.

The method was immunoSEQ multiplex PCR; TCRdb's version includes in-frame clones alone and lacks a portion of them. The repertoire holds about 180,000 clones, with 87% as singletons. As to this clone: Its antigen is still unknown.

Germline V gives CDR1 MGHRA, CDR2 YSYEKL. Losses at the gene ends were 3 bases for V and 1 base for J; bases not matched to a gene: 5. This CDR3 region has 18 residues. This chain joins TRBV4-1 and TRBJ2-2; 13 nucleotides align to TRBD2. The sequence was collected from a human donor who had recovered from COVID-19. This specimen was peripheral blood, taken after recovery from COVID-19. Here the CDR3 DNA reads TGCGCCAGCAGCCACCCCGGGACTAGCGGGGTGAACACCGGGGAGCTGTTTTTT. Translated: CASSHPGTSGVNTGELFF.